This T cell receptor (beta chain) stems from a study of cytomegalovirus exposure and HLA in healthy donors. Study in general: There were more than 350 genotyped donors. Of these, about 80% fell in the genetic ancestry cluster associated with self-reported Caucasian donors. Study outcomes and limitations: Solely CMV serostatus was available to characterize immune exposure. The authors enumerated over 150 TCR beta chains as linked to cytomegalovirus.

A multiplex PCR was run with 60 Vbeta primers and 13 Jbeta primers. This table comes from immunoSEQ multiplex PCR, and its TCRdb copy is limited to in-frame clones, with some not included. The table records around 100,000 clones, over 80% of them present only once. The CDR3 sequence is 14 residues long. V shed 5 bases, J shed 10 bases, and the junction held 11 bases outside the gene matches. Germline V gene data show CDR1 as SGHAT and CDR2 as FQNNGV. Concerning this clone itself: Its target is unknown.

The receptor was derived from a man between 40 and 49 years old in good health and CMV-seronegative. V is TRBV11-2 and J is TRBJ2-1; 7 nucleotides align to TRBD2. Sample: PBMCs. CDR3 sequence (DNA): TGTGCCAGCAGCCCAAGACTGGGAGGGGACGAGCAGTTCTTC. It translates to CASSPRLGGDEQFF.